A selection of T cell receptor beta chains follows, all from one sample in a study of radiotherapy plus CTLA-4 blockade in lung cancer. Sequenced by immunoSEQ multiplex PCR; TCRdb stores in-frame clones only, minus some. Altogether some 46,000 clones are present, roughly four fifths being singletons, with the ten largest covering roughly 2.6%. This material consisted of peripheral blood, taken from a patient treated with radiotherapy plus ipilimumab. The source is a human donor with non-small cell lung cancer whose response to radiotherapy plus ipilimumab could not be evaluated. The CDR3 runs from the conserved cysteine through the conserved F or W. The D gene is left open where the match is weak. Not all rows give a size; the values are once, few, many and, for expanded clones, a class.

>TRBD2|.|TRBJ2-1|TRBV5-4
CASSPGRQSSYNEQFF
TGTGCCAGCAGCCCCGGGAGGCAGAGCTCCTACAATGAGCAGTTCTTC
>TRBD2|.|TRBJ2-7|TRBV4-1
CASRRLAGGSYEQYF
TGCGCCAGCAGGAGACTAGCGGGAGGGTCCTACGAGCAGTACTTC
>.|.|TRBJ2-7|TRBV12-2
CASRLPDQGGEQYF
TGTGCAAGTCGCCTTCCAGATCAGGGGGGCGAGCAGTACTTC
>.|few|TRBJ2-7|TRBV7-2
CASSLAGTLEQYF
TGTGCCAGCAGCTTGGCGGGGACCCTAGAGCAGTACTTC
>TRBD1|once|TRBJ2-3|TRBV5-3
CARSHNRDRDIDTQYF
TGTGCCAGAAGCCATAACCGGGACAGGGATATAGATACGCAGTATTTT
>TRBD1|once|TRBJ1-1|TRBV7-2
CASSSTGGDTEAFF
TGTGCCAGCAGCTCCACAGGGGGAGACACTGAAGCTTTCTTT
>.|few|TRBJ1-3|TRBV5-6
CASSFVAGAGNTIYF
TGTGCCAGCAGCTTTGTTGCAGGGGCTGGAAACACCATATATTTT
>TRBD1|.|TRBJ2-7|TRBV6-1
CASSDWDRPAYEQYF
TGTGCCAGCAGTGATTGGGACAGGCCAGCCTACGAGCAGTACTTC
>TRBD1|.|TRBJ2-7|TRBV5-4
CASSSEVGDRGYEQYF
TGTGCCAGCAGCTCGGAAGTAGGGGACAGGGGTTACGAGCAGTACTTC
>.|.|TRBJ2-7|TRBV28
CASSSGIQQYF
TGTGCCAGCAGTAGCGGAATCCAGCAGTACTTC
>TRBD1|.|TRBJ2-1|TRBV19
CATTSLTGTGGSNEQFF
TGTGCCACGACTTCCCTGACCGGGACAGGGGGCTCGAATGAGCAGTTCTTC
>.|.|TRBJ2-7|TRBV4-3
CASSQAPALAGYEQYF
TGCGCCAGCAGCCAAGCCCCCGCACTCGCAGGGTACGAGCAGTACTTC
>.|.|TRBJ2-7|TRBV9
CASRFNYEQYF
TGTGCCAGCAGGTTCAACTACGAGCAGTACTTC
>TRBD2|.|TRBJ2-7|TRBV7-2
CASSGDYQSFYEQYF
TGTGCCAGCAGCGGGGACTACCAGAGTTTCTACGAGCAGTACTTC
>.|once|TRBJ2-3|TRBV29-1
CSVELTTDTQYF
TGCAGCGTTGAATTGACAACAGATACGCAGTATTTT
>TRBD1|.|TRBJ2-5|TRBV7-3
CASSLMGTGIAETQYF
TGTGCCAGCAGCCTCATGGGGACAGGGATCGCTGAGACCCAGTACTTC
>.|.|TRBJ1-4|TRBV28
CASSRHPGVNEKLFF
TGTGCCAGCAGCCGACACCCAGGGGTTAATGAAAAACTGTTTTTT
>TRBD2|once|TRBJ2-5|TRBV5-1
CASSSRTSDETQYF
TGCGCCAGCAGCTCAAGGACTAGCGACGAGACCCAGTACTTC
>.|.|TRBJ2-3|TRBV30
CAWSPGTDTQYF
TGTGCCTGGAGTCCGGGGACAGATACGCAGTATTTT
>.|few|TRBJ2-3|TRBV6-1
CASSRRDTDTQYF
TGTGCCAGCAGTCGACGGGACACAGATACGCAGTATTTT
>.|.|TRBJ2-3|TRBV10-2
CASKQGTDTQYF
TGCGCCAGCAAACAGGGCACAGATACGCAGTATTTT
>.|.|TRBJ2-5|TRBV28
CASAGYGAQYF
TGTGCCAGCGCCGGGTACGGGGCCCAGTACTTC
>TRBD1|.|TRBJ1-1|TRBV5-5
CASSFDPGQGTEAFF
TGTGCCAGCAGCTTCGACCCGGGACAGGGGACTGAAGCTTTCTTT
>TRBD2|.|TRBJ2-1|TRBV7-3
CASSEGLAGEQFF
TGTGCCAGCAGCGAGGGACTAGCGGGAGAGCAGTTCTTC
>TRBD1|.|TRBJ1-1|TRBV18
CASSPVAGGPRTEAFF
TGTGCCAGCTCACCGGTTGCAGGGGGCCCTAGAACTGAAGCTTTCTTT
>.|.|TRBJ2-7|TRBV7-2
CASSSRPSSYEQYF
TGTGCCAGCAGCTCAAGACCTAGCTCCTACGAGCAGTACTTC
>TRBD1|.|TRBJ1-2|TRBV19
CASTPGQLRGYTF
TGTGCCAGTACCCCGGGACAGTTGAGAGGCTACACCTTC
>.|.|TRBJ2-1|TRBV2
CASSVTSDNEQFF
TGTGCCAGCAGTGTCACTAGTGACAATGAGCAGTTCTTC
>TRBD2|medium-sized|TRBJ2-7|TRBV6-1
CASSGVLAGDSYEQYF
TGTGCCAGCAGTGGGGTCCTAGCGGGGGACTCCTACGAGCAGTACTTC
>TRBD1|.|TRBJ1-1|TRBV7-2
CASSLVAGGNTEAFF
TGTGCCAGCAGCTTAGTGGCAGGGGGGAACACTGAAGCTTTCTTT
>.|.|TRBJ1-4|TRBV5-8
CASSSQGLTNEKLFF
TGTGCCAGCAGCTCCCAGGGCTTAACTAATGAAAAACTGTTTTTT
>.|.|TRBJ2-7|TRBV30
CAGRRGFSYEQYF
TGTGCCGGAAGGAGGGGTTTCTCCTACGAGCAGTACTTC
>TRBD1|.|TRBJ2-1|TRBV4-3
CASSQEQGRSSYNEQFF
TGCGCCAGCAGCCAAGAACAGGGGCGGAGCTCCTACAATGAGCAGTTCTTC
>TRBD1|.|TRBJ1-6|TRBV15
CATSSQYRGDSPLHF
TGTGCCACCAGCAGCCAATACAGGGGGGACTCACCCCTCCACTTT
>.|few|TRBJ1-4|TRBV9
CASSEDSTTNEKLFF
TGTGCCAGCAGCGAAGACAGTACAACTAATGAAAAACTGTTTTTT
>.|.|TRBJ1-4|TRBV5-1
CASSLAQGGEKLFF
TGCGCCAGCAGCTTGGCGCAGGGCGGTGAAAAACTGTTTTTT
>TRBD2|few|TRBJ2-7|TRBV29-1
CSVVTSGRGEQYF
TGCAGCGTCGTGACTAGCGGGAGGGGCGAGCAGTACTTC
>TRBD2|.|TRBJ2-7|TRBV5-1
CASSSTSGRVEQYF
TGCGCCAGCAGTTCAACTAGCGGGAGAGTCGAGCAGTACTTC
>TRBD1|once|TRBJ2-3|TRBV7-3
CASSLTGQTSTDTQYF
TGTGCCAGCAGCTTGACGGGACAGACTAGCACAGATACGCAGTATTTT
>.|.|TRBJ2-3|TRBV18
CASSPGAFADTQYF
TGTGCCAGCTCACCGGGCGCTTTTGCAGATACGCAGTATTTT
>.|.|TRBJ1-1|TRBV10-2
CASSLWATEAFF
TGCGCCAGCAGTCTTTGGGCCACTGAAGCTTTCTTT
>TRBD1|.|TRBJ1-3|TRBV28
CASSSQGSGNTIYF
TGTGCCAGCAGTTCACAGGGGTCAGGAAACACCATATATTTT
>TRBD2|.|TRBJ2-3|TRBV4-3
CASSLAGGQADTQYF
TGCGCCAGCAGCCTAGCGGGGGGGCAGGCAGATACGCAGTATTTT
>.|.|TRBJ2-5|TRBV6-1
CAAALGETQYF
TGTGCCGCAGCCCTCGGGGAGACCCAGTACTTC
>.|once|TRBJ2-5|TRBV29-1
CSVEGSGYRQTQYF
TGCAGCGTTGAAGGTTCAGGGTATCGTCAGACCCAGTACTTC
>TRBD2|.|TRBJ2-5|TRBV7-9
CASSLMGGMETQYF
TGTGCCAGCAGCCTGATGGGGGGGATGGAGACCCAGTACTTC
>TRBD1|.|TRBJ1-5|TRBV7-8
CASSGRGHSNQPQHF
TGTGCCAGCAGTGGCAGGGGGCATAGCAATCAGCCCCAGCATTTT
>TRBD1|.|TRBJ1-2|TRBV18
CASSPLRDSQSNYGYTF
TGTGCCAGCTCACCACTTCGGGACAGCCAAAGTAACTATGGCTACACCTTC
>TRBD1|.|TRBJ2-7|TRBV6-6
CASRPYRGFNEQYF
TGTGCCAGCAGACCTTACAGGGGCTTCAACGAGCAGTACTTC
>TRBD1|.|TRBJ1-5|TRBV4-3
CASSPSRDRVSQSQHF
TGCGCCAGCAGCCCCAGCCGGGACAGGGTGTCTCAGTCCCAGCATTTT
>.|.|TRBJ1-5|TRBV28
CATRVSGNQPQHF
TGTGCCACCAGGGTATCGGGCAATCAGCCCCAGCATTTT
>.|.|TRBJ1-1|TRBV5-6
CASSRRGAGGSEAFF
TGTGCCAGCAGCCGCAGAGGGGCGGGGGGCTCTGAAGCTTTCTTT
>TRBD1|.|TRBJ2-7|TRBV5-1
CASSLVGTGWDEQYF
TGCGCCAGCAGCTTGGTAGGGACAGGGTGGGACGAGCAGTACTTC